The rows below give T cell receptor beta chains drawn from one sample of a study of T-cell reconstitution after alpha-beta-depleted transplantation in children. TCRdb passed the PCR reads through MiXCR, listing each CDR3 protein once. This table has hundreds of thousands of distinct CDR3 sequences, around a sixth appearing once. Sequencing was performed on PBMCs from the stem cell graft donor, taken from the stem cell graft. The receptors shown here come from a human donor who donated a stem cell graft to a child with acute myeloid leukemia. Each CDR3 is given with its conserved first and last residue. D genes are given only for firm matches. Only part of the rows carry a size: once, few, many, or a class if the clone is expanded.

>.|many|TRBV12-3/TRBV12-4|TRBJ1-2
CASSEWTDGYTF
TGTGCCAGCAGTGAGTGGACAGATGGCTACACCTTC
>.|many|TRBV6-2/TRBV6-3|TRBJ2-7
CASSYFPTYEQYF
TGTGCCAGCAGTTACTTTCCCACCTACGAGCAGTACTTC
>TRBD1|many|TRBV5-6|TRBJ1-2
CASSPGTGIYGYTF
TGTGCCAGCAGCCCGGGGACAGGTATCTATGGCTACACCTTC
>.|.|TRBV6-5|TRBJ1-3
CASSTSGAGNTIYF
TGTGCCAGCAGCACCAGCGGGGCTGGAAACACCATATATTTT
>.|.|TRBV5-6|TRBJ2-3
CASSLFWGEVSDTQYF
TGTGCCAGCAGCTTGTTTTGGGGGGAGGTTTCAGATACGCAGTATTTT
>.|.|TRBV11-3|TRBJ1-2
CASSLTEFGGGYTF
TGTGCCAGCAGCTTAACGGAGTTTGGCGGTGGCTACACCTTC
>.|many|TRBV5-5|TRBJ2-1
CASSLPGSVEQFF
TGTGCCAGCAGCTTGCCCGGTAGCGTTGAGCAGTTCTTC
>TRBD1|.|TRBV14|TRBJ2-7
CASSQGHPGTRQGYKYF
TGTGCCAGCAGCCAAGGACACCCAGGGACCCGACAGGGATATAAGTACTTC
>.|many|TRBV12-3/TRBV12-4|TRBJ1-2
CASRDHNYGYTF
TGTGCCAGCAGGGATCATAACTATGGCTACACCTTC
>TRBD1|.|TRBV7-2|TRBJ2-7
CASSLGAPGQVLYEQYF
TGTGCCAGCAGCTTAGGGGCCCCGGGACAGGTTCTATACGAGCAGTACTTC
>.|many|TRBV7-2|TRBJ2-7
CASSLEGFLYEQYF
TGTGCCAGCAGCTTAGAGGGGTTCCTCTACGAGCAGTACTTC
>.|many|TRBV29-1|TRBJ2-7
CSVEDGGYEQYF
TGCAGCGTTGAAGATGGCGGGTACGAGCAGTACTTC
>.|many|TRBV7-9|TRBJ1-2
CASSNGEYGYTF
TGTGCCAGCAGCAACGGGGAGTATGGCTACACCTTC
>.|few|TRBV12-3/TRBV12-4|TRBJ2-1
CASRVRDYNEQFF
TGTGCCAGCAGGGTACGGGACTACAATGAGCAGTTCTTC
>TRBD1|many|TRBV10-3|TRBJ1-2
CATGQGSDGYTF
TGTGCCACCGGACAGGGTTCGGATGGCTACACCTTC
>.|few|TRBV7-9|TRBJ2-1
CASRDRYNEQFF
TGTGCCAGCCGGGACCGATACAATGAGCAGTTCTTC
>TRBD1|many|TRBV9|TRBJ2-1
CASSVRDSYNEQFF
TGTGCCAGCAGCGTCCGGGACAGTTACAATGAGCAGTTCTTC
>TRBD1|many|TRBV20-1|TRBJ2-3
CSSNKRTGPTDTQYF
TGCAGTTCAAACAAGAGGACAGGGCCCACAGATACGCAGTATTTT
>.|few|TRBV5-6|TRBJ2-1
CASSLWGAEQFF
TGTGCCAGCAGCCTTTGGGGAGCTGAGCAGTTCTTC
>.|.|TRBV5-8|TRBJ2-1
CASSPRVSTGNEQFF
TGTGCCAGCAGCCCCAGGGTCTCGACTGGGAATGAGCAGTTCTTC
>.|.|TRBV29-1|TRBJ1-1
CSVGGDRHTEAFF
TGCAGCGTTGGGGGGGATAGGCATACTGAAGCTTTCTTT
>.|.|TRBV12-3/TRBV12-4|TRBJ2-3
CASRTSAGSTDTQYF
TGTGCCAGCAGAACCTCCGCAGGGAGCACAGATACGCAGTATTTT
>.|.|TRBV24-1|TRBJ2-5
CATSEDDQETQYF
TGTGCCACCAGTGAAGACGACCAAGAGACCCAGTACTTC
>.|few|TRBV11-1|TRBJ2-1
CASSLGGSRLAADNEQFF
TGTGCCAGCAGCTTAGGCGGCAGTCGTCTGGCGGCGGACAATGAGCAGTTCTTC